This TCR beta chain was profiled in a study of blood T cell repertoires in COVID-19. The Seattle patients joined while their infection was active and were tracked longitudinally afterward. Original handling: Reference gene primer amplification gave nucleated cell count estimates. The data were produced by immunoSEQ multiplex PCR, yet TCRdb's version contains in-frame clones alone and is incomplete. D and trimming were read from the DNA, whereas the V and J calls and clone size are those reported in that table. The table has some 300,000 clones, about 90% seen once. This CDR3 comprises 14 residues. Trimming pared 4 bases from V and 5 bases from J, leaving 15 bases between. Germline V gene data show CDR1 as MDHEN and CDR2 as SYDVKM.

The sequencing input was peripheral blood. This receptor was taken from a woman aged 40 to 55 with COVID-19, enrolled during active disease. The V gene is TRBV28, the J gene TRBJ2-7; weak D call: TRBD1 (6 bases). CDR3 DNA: TGTGCCAGCAGTTACGACAGGAAAAGGGACGAGCAGTACTTC. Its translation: CASSYDRKRDEQYF.